These T cell receptor beta chains were read from a single sample in a study of PD-L1 blockade in urothelial cancer. The data were produced by immunoSEQ multiplex PCR, yet TCRdb's version contains in-frame clones alone and is incomplete. The sample contains over 75,000 clones, roughly 90% of which appear only once. This sample comprised PBMCs, obtained around atezolizumab (anti-PD-L1) treatment. These TCRs come from an elderly woman with urothelial cancer. Both conserved end residues are part of each CDR3. The D gene is left open where the match is weak. Size tells how often a clone was seen (once, few, many) or the class of an expanded clone, and some rows leave it out.

D,size,J,V,CDR3,DNA
TRBD1,-,TRBJ1-1,TRBV5-1,CASSFTGETEAFF,TGCGCCAGCAGCTTTACAGGGGAAACTGAAGCTTTCTTT
-,once,TRBJ1-4,TRBV5-1,CASSATANEKLFF,TGCGCCAGCAGCGCGACAGCTAATGAAAAACTGTTTTTT
-,once,TRBJ1-4,TRBV10-3,CATASTDATNEKLFF,TGTGCCACCGCCTCGACAGATGCAACTAATGAAAAACTGTTTTTT
-,-,TRBJ2-2,TRBV28,CASSLWAANTGELFF,TGTGCCAGCAGTTTATGGGCCGCGAACACCGGGGAGCTGTTTTTT
TRBD2,once,TRBJ2-3,TRBV7-9,CASSVGLAGGPLSTDTQYF,TGTGCCAGCAGCGTGGGACTAGCGGGAGGCCCTCTGAGCACAGATACGCAGTATTTT
-,-,TRBJ2-2,TRBV21-1,CASGIQRERATCQQNTGELFF,TGTGCCAGCGGAATACAGCGGGAGAGAGCGACTTGCCAGCAAAACACCGGGGAGCTGTTTTTT
TRBD2,-,TRBJ2-1,TRBV19,CASSPQTSGRAWEQFF,TGTGCCAGTAGCCCTCAAACTAGCGGGAGGGCTTGGGAGCAGTTCTTC
-,-,TRBJ2-5,TRBV18,CASSPLFDYTQETQYF,TGTGCCAGCTCACCTCTATTTGACTACACACAAGAGACCCAGTACTTC
-,-,TRBJ2-3,TRBV9,CASSVASVGDTQYF,TGTGCCAGCAGCGTAGCTAGCGTTGGAGATACGCAGTATTTT
TRBD1,-,TRBJ1-2,TRBV10-3,CAISEDRGGGYTF,TGTGCCATCAGCGAGGACAGGGGAGGTGGCTACACCTTC
TRBD2,-,TRBJ2-1,TRBV25-1,CASSATRTGLARRDEQFF,TGTGCCAGCAGTGCGACCCGAACGGGACTAGCCCGACGGGATGAGCAGTTCTTC
-,-,TRBJ1-5,TRBV27,CASSLNLGNQPQHF,TGTGCCAGCAGTTTAAATCTCGGCAATCAGCCCCAGCATTTT
TRBD1,-,TRBJ1-2,TRBV5-4,CASSSGGTGFLGGYTF,TGTGCCAGCAGCTCGGGAGGGACAGGGTTTCTTGGTGGCTACACCTTC
-,-,TRBJ1-1,TRBV5-1,CASSLAGGREGTEAFF,TGCGCCAGCAGCTTGGCCGGAGGTAGGGAGGGGACTGAAGCTTTCTTT
TRBD1,few,TRBJ1-5,TRBV10-3,CAISGTGGGQPQHF,TGTGCCATCAGCGGGACAGGGGGGGGCCAGCCCCAGCATTTT
-,-,TRBJ2-7,TRBV7-6,CASSSLGSYEQYF,TGTGCCAGCAGCTCCTTGGGGAGTTACGAGCAGTACTTC
TRBD1,-,TRBJ2-7,TRBV6-6,CASSLTTGDYEQYF,TGTGCCAGCAGTCTTACGACAGGGGACTACGAGCAGTACTTC
TRBD1,once,TRBJ2-7,TRBV19,CASRRDRAPYEQYF,TGTGCCAGTAGAAGGGACAGAGCACCCTACGAGCAGTACTTC
TRBD2,-,TRBJ2-2,TRBV9,CASSVSGLASGELFF,TGTGCCAGCAGCGTATCGGGACTAGCTTCGGGGGAGCTGTTTTTT
TRBD1,-,TRBJ2-3,TRBV6-1,CASREIQGLDTQYF,TGTGCCAGCAGGGAGATACAGGGGTTGGATACGCAGTATTTT
-,-,TRBJ2-7,TRBV28,CASTILGASSYEQYF,TGTGCCAGCACCATTTTGGGGGCCTCCTCCTACGAGCAGTACTTC
-,-,TRBJ2-7,TRBV7-2,CASSLTGTYEQYF,TGTGCCAGCAGCTTAACCGGGACCTACGAGCAGTACTTC
-,-,TRBJ1-1,TRBV28,CASSFNSPTEAFF,TGTGCCAGCAGTTTTAATAGTCCCACTGAAGCTTTCTTT
TRBD2,-,TRBJ2-5,TRBV7-2,CASSVSGTSGRETQYF,TGTGCCAGCAGCGTAAGCGGGACTAGCGGGAGGGAGACCCAGTACTTC
TRBD2,-,TRBJ2-7,TRBV28,CASSLLAGGLYEQYF,TGTGCCAGCAGCCTCTTAGCGGGAGGTCTCTACGAGCAGTACTTC
TRBD1,-,TRBJ2-3,TRBV18,CASTPGTGDTDTQYF,TGTGCCAGCACACCGGGGACAGGGGACACAGATACGCAGTATTTT
-,-,TRBJ1-5,TRBV30,CAWSPPYQPQHF,TGTGCCTGGAGTCCTCCCTATCAGCCCCAGCATTTT
TRBD1,once,TRBJ2-5,TRBV5-1,CASSTAGTGGETQYF,TGCGCCAGCAGCACAGCCGGGACAGGGGGCGAGACCCAGTACTTC
TRBD1,-,TRBJ1-1,TRBV6-1,CASRMDRGSEAFF,TGTGCCAGCAGGATGGACAGGGGTTCTGAAGCTTTCTTT
-,-,TRBJ1-5,TRBV7-2,CASSLGLDQPQHF,TGTGCCAGCAGCCTGGGACTTGATCAGCCCCAGCATTTT
-,-,TRBJ2-2,TRBV19,CASSPRSGELFF,TGTGCCAGTAGTCCTAGGTCTGGGGAGCTGTTTTTT
-,few,TRBJ2-7,TRBV9,CASSRNRDNNYEQYF,TGTGCCAGCAGCCGAAACCGGGACAACAACTACGAGCAGTACTTC
TRBD1,once,TRBJ1-1,TRBV14,CASSRTGGKGNTEAFF,TGTGCCAGCAGCCGCACAGGGGGCAAAGGGAACACTGAAGCTTTCTTT
TRBD1,-,TRBJ1-2,TRBV5-1,CASSFTGGATYGYTF,TGCGCCAGCAGCTTTACAGGGGGCGCCACCTATGGCTACACCTTC
TRBD2,-,TRBJ2-3,TRBV27,CASSLGLAGINTDTQYF,TGTGCCAGCAGTCTCGGACTAGCGGGGATAAACACAGATACGCAGTATTTT